This T cell receptor (beta chain) was sequenced during a study of siplizumab effects on memory and regulatory T cells. Study-level results: Proliferating siplizumab-culture Treg suppressive function went unconfirmed. With siplizumab, cumulative frequency of CD4+ memory-derived alloreactive sequences dropped significantly.

Trimming pared 6 bases from V and 2 bases from J, leaving 11 bases between. CDR3 length: 13 residues. Per germline, CDR1 MNHNY and CDR2 SVGAGI (reference sequence). Using immunoSEQ multiplex PCR, the repertoire was profiled, and TCRdb retains in-frame clones only, with some absent. The sample shows around 87,000 clones, about 87% of them seen only once. In regard to this clone: What it binds is not known.

Sample: CD4+ T cells sorted from blood. The source is a human donor in good health. V is TRBV6-6 and J is TRBJ2-7; the D gene is possibly TRBD2 (5 bases). The CDR3 spells CASSPSSPYEQYF. The CDR3 DNA sequence: TGTGCCAGCAGCCCCTCTAGCCCCTACGAGCAGTACTTC.